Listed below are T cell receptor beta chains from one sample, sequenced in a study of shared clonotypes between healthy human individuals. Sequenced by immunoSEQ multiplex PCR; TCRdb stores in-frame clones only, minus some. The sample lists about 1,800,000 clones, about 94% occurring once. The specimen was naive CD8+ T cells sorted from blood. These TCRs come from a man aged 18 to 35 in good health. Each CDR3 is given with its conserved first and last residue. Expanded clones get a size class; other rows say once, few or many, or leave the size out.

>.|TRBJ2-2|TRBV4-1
CASSQDEAGELFF
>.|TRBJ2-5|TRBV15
CATLSGGAKETQYF
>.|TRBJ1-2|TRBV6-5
CASSYSFEDGYTF
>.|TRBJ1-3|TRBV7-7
CASSPGQGRGNTIYF
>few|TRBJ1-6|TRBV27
CASSLSGVSPLHF
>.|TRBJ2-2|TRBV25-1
CASSEYRTGELFF
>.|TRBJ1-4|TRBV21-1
CASSKADPITNEKLFF
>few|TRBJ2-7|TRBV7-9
CASSLAGAYEQYF
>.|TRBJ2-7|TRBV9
CASSVGLGHYEQYF
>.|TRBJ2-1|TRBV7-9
CASSLLLAEHANEQFF
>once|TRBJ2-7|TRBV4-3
CASSQDPSPGGGYEQYF
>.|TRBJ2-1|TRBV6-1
CASSDKGRYGEQFF
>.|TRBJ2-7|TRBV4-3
CASSQGVGLAAGEQYF
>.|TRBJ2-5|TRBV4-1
CASSPGTSVETQYF
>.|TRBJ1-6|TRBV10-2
CASSALIFQGRDNSPLHF
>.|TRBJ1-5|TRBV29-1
CSDNLTGTSNQPQHF
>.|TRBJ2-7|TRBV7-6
CASSLTQGEAEQYF
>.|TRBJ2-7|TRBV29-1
CSVVGEVTGAYEQYF
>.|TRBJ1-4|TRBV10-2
CASSEGGELFF
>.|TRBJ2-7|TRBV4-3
CASSHSGTEQYEQYF
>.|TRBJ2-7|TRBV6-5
CASSFQVSYEQYF
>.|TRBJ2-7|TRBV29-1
CSVELPYEQYF
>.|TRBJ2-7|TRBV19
CASSIMGGSYEQYF
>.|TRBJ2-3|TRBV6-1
CASCEAGGADTQYF
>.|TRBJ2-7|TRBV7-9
CASSLGASGEYEQYF
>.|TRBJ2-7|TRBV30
CAWRTGVYEQYF
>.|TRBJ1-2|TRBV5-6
CASSDGLAMGFGNYGYTF
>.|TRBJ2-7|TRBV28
CASSARDRGDEQYF
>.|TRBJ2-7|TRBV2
CASSQHPGTGVGEQYF
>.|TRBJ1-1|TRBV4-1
CASSPLGSTKNTEAFF
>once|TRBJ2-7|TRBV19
CASSIIGRRGEQYF
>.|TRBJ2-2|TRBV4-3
CASSQTDRDELFF